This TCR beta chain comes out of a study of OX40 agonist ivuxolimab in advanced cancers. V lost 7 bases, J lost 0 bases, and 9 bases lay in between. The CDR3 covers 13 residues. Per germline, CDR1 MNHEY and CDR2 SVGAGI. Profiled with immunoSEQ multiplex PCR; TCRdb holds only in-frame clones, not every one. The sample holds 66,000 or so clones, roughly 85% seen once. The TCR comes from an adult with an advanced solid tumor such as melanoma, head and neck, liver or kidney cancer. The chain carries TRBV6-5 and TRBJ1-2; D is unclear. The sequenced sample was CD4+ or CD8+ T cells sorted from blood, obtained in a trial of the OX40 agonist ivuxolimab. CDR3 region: CASTQAANYGYTF. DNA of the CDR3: TGTGCCAGCACCCAGGCGGCTAACTATGGCTACACCTTC.